The 20 T cell receptor beta chains given below trace back to one sample, sequenced in a study of cytomegalovirus exposure and HLA in healthy donors. The study ran its PCR with 60 Vbeta and 13 Jbeta primers. The table came from immunoSEQ multiplex PCR; TCRdb's copy has only in-frame clones and leaves some out. The sample includes about 120,000 clones, around 79% seen only once; the top ten take around 3.9%. What was sequenced was PBMCs. The receptors were sampled from a woman aged 40 to 50 in good health and CMV-seronegative.

Here the CDR3 DNA reads TGTGCCAGCAGCCAAGATGTAGCGGGGGGGCCGAACGAGCAGTACTTC. It encodes CASSQDVAGGPNEQYF. The V call is TRBV4-2, the J call TRBJ2-7; TRBD2 matches at 11 bases. The CDR3 covers 16 residues. The germline V gene has CDR1 LGHNA and CDR2 YNFKEQ. Losses at the gene ends were 0 bases for V and 5 bases for J; bases not matched to a gene: 6.

The chain carries TRBV16 and TRBJ2-1; 11 nucleotides line up with TRBD2. Looked up from germline, CDR1 is KGHSY and CDR2 is FQNENV. Trimming cost V 3 bases and J 15 bases; bases outside gene matches: 4. The CDR3 runs 12 residues. CDR3 sequence (DNA): TGTGCCAGCAGCCAGACTAGCGGGATTTGGTTCTTC. This codes for CASSQTSGIWFF.

V is TRBV2 and J is TRBJ2-7; D uncertain. Trimming removed 2 bases at V and 3 bases at J, with 8 bases between. Germline assignment: CDR1 SNHLY and CDR2 FYNNEI. CDR3 size: 13 residues. For the CDR3, the DNA is TGTGCCAGCAGTGAAACTAATCTCTACGAGCAGTACTTC. Amino acids: CASSETNLYEQYF.

The genes are TRBV7-9 and TRBJ1-2, with TRBD1 matching over 9 bases. CDR1 is SEHNR, CDR2 FQNEAQ, per germline (reference sequence). The trim removed 1 base at V and 6 bases at J, leaving 15 bases unmatched. The CDR3 runs to 18 residues. The CDR3 loop is CASSLEGYRDRDGDGYTF. DNA of the CDR3: TGTGCCAGCAGCTTAGAGGGGTACCGGGACAGGGACGGGGATGGCTACACCTTC. Drawing the rest from reference TRBV7-9 and TRBJ1-2, the complete variable domain is DTGVSQNPRHKITKRGQNVTFRCDPISEHNRLYWYRQTLGQGPEFLTYFQNEAQLEKSRLLSDRFSAERPKGSFSTLEIQRTEQGDSAMYLCASSLEGYRDRDGDGYTFGSGTRLTVV.

The rearrangement joins TRBV19 to TRBJ1-2, with D tentatively TRBD1 (6 bases). Germline lookup yields CDR1 LNHDA and CDR2 SQIVND (reference sequence). The CDR3 length is 12 residues. V lost 6 bases, J lost 7 bases, and 12 bases lay in between. Here the CDR3 reads CASSNQDSGYTF. Written as DNA, the CDR3 is TGTGCCAGTAGCAACCAGGACAGTGGCTACACCTTC.

This chain links TRBV5-1 with TRBJ2-2, with 11 bases fitting TRBD1. V gave up 4 bases and J gave up 6 bases; unmatched junction bases: 5. There are 15 residues in the CDR3. The germline CDR1 and CDR2 sequences are SGHRS and YFSETQ. The CDR3 is CASSPGQGAPGELFF. CDR3 DNA sequence: TGCGCCAGCAGCCCCGGACAGGGGGCCCCCGGGGAGCTGTTTTTT.

The chain employs TRBV6-5 and TRBJ1-2; 11 bases align to TRBD1. V was pared by 4 bases and J by 2 bases, with 3 bases of the junction left unmatched. This CDR3 has 15 amino acids. Looked up from germline, CDR1 is MNHEY and CDR2 is SVGAGI. CDR3: CASSWGQGENYGYTF. CDR3 DNA: TGTGCCAGCAGTTGGGGACAGGGGGAGAACTATGGCTACACCTTC.

This chain uses TRBV9 with TRBJ1-4; D not resolved. The germline V and J ends were trimmed by 0 bases and 3 bases, with 9 bases remaining between them. The CDR3 has 15 residues. The germline V gene encodes CDR1 SGDLS and CDR2 YYNGEE. This CDR3 reads CASSVAGKSNEKLFF. The CDR3 DNA follows: TGTGCCAGCAGCGTAGCGGGGAAATCTAATGAAAAACTGTTTTTT. Looking up the rest from reference TRBV9 and TRBJ1-4 gives the full variable domain: DSGVTQTPKHLITATGQRVTLRCSPRSGDLSVYWYQQSLDQGLQFLIQYYNGEERAKGNILERFSAQQFPDLHSELNLSSLELGDSALYFCASSVAGKSNEKLFFGSGTQLSVL.

The chain carries TRBV6-1 and TRBJ1-1; D possibly corresponds to TRBD1 (5 bases). The germline CDR1 and CDR2 sequences are MNHNS and SASEGT. The CDR3 runs to 15 residues. V shed 3 bases and J shed 1 base, with 12 bases lying between them. The CDR3 loop is CASSDQGGGNTEAFF. In DNA form, the CDR3 reads TGTGCCAGCAGTGACCAGGGCGGGGGGAACACTGAAGCTTTCTTT.

This clone was counted between two and nine times. The rearrangement links TRBV7-2 to TRBJ2-5, with 9 bases lining up with TRBD2. The CDR3 length is 16 residues. With 5 bases clipped from V and 5 bases from J, the junction kept 12 bases outside the gene matches. Germline values: CDR1 SGHTA, CDR2 FQGNSA. CDR3 in amino acids: CASSRPGGGVSETQYF. The CDR3 DNA follows: TGTGCCAGCAGCCGCCCCGGCGGGGGGGTTTCGGAGACCCAGTACTTC. The whole variable domain, filled in from reference TRBV7-2 and TRBJ2-5, reads GAGVSQSPSNKVTEKGKDVELRCDPISGHTALYWYRQSLGQGLEFLIYFQGNSAPDKSGLPSDRFSAERTGGSVSTLTIQRTQQEDSAVYLCASSRPGGGVSETQYFGPGTRLLVL.

The V and J genes are TRBV6-1 and TRBJ2-7, with 8 bases that match TRBD1. Germline loops: CDR1 MNHNS, CDR2 SASEGT. This CDR3 region has 16 residues. V dropped 2 bases and J dropped 6; count of bases not matched to a gene: 12. This CDR3 reads CASSERPGQVSGEQYF. DNA for the CDR3: TGTGCCAGCAGTGAAAGACCGGGACAGGTATCTGGCGAGCAGTACTTC.

CDR3 DNA: TGTGCCAGCAGTCCACAGGGCCTCGTGACCGAGCAGTACTTC. It codes for CASSPQGLVTEQYF. The chain joins TRBV6-5 to TRBJ2-7; a weak D match, TRBD1 (6 bases). The CDR3 covers 14 residues. CDR1 and CDR2 from the germline V gene are MNHEY and SVGAGI. Trimming took 5 bases from V and 6 from J, leaving 17 bases between them.

This chain uses TRBV6-6 with TRBJ1-2, with D possibly being TRBD1 (5 bases). There are 16 residues in the CDR3. V gave up 0 bases and J gave up 6 bases, with 17 bases separating them. Germline assignment: CDR1 MNHNY and CDR2 SVGAGI (reference sequence). The CDR3 coding sequence is TGTGCCAGCAGTTACTCCCCCCGGGCCAGGGAGGATGGCTACACCTTC. Translating gives CASSYSPRAREDGYTF.

V gene TRBV6-1 combines with J gene TRBJ1-6; D might be TRBD1 (5 bases). V dropped 0 bases and J dropped 9 bases, with 12 bases sitting between them. The CDR3 totals 15 residues. The germline V gene encodes CDR1 MNHNS and CDR2 SASEGT. This CDR3 reads CASSEAGQGSSPLHF. The CDR3 bases are TGTGCCAGCAGTGAAGCCGGGCAGGGCAGTTCACCCCTCCACTTT.

Only one count was recorded for this clone. This chain uses TRBV4-1 with TRBJ2-7; TRBD1 matches at 9 bases. This CDR3 has 14 residues. Germline V gene sequence: CDR1 MGHRA, CDR2 YSYEKL. The V gene end was trimmed by 4 bases and the J gene end by 3 bases; junction bases not matched to a gene: 4. The DNA of the CDR3 is TGCGCCAGCAGCCGCCCGGGACAGGGCTACGAGCAGTACTTC. Its translation: CASSRPGQGYEQYF.

This clone was seen once. The junction shows a germline mismatch at one end, possibly a read error. The V call is TRBV18, the J call TRBJ2-2; a weak D match, TRBD1 (5 bases). This CDR3 has 17 amino acids. Germline V CDR1 and CDR2: KGHSH, LQKENI. The chain's CDR3 is CASPPPSDSLGTGELFF. In DNA, the CDR3 is TGTGCCAGCCCACCACCTTCAGACAGTCTTGGCACCGGGGAGCTGTTTTTT.

This sequence joins TRBV10-3 and TRBJ2-1, with 11 bases lining up with TRBD1. The CDR3 runs 12 residues. The junction had 3 bases not matched to a gene; V was cut back by 6 bases and J by 11 bases. In germline, CDR1 is ENHRY, CDR2 SYGVKD. Here the CDR3 reads CAIRGQGAKQFF. The DNA for the CDR3 is TGTGCCATCAGAGGACAGGGGGCGAAGCAGTTCTTC.

V is TRBV7-2 and J is TRBJ2-7; D uncertain. This CDR3 has 14 amino acids. Germline CDR1 reads SGHTA; CDR2 reads FQGNSA. The ends were cut back, 1 base at V and 0 bases at J, with 7 bases in the middle. The CDR3 DNA reads TGTGCCAGCAGCTTAGGTCGCGTCTCCTACGAGCAGTACTTC. Protein product: CASSLGRVSYEQYF.

The chain uses TRBV6-5 and TRBJ2-5, with 9 bases aligning to TRBD2. The trim removed 7 bases at V and 5 bases at J, leaving 8 bases unmatched. The CDR3 is made up of 14 amino acids. Looked up from germline, CDR1 is MNHEY and CDR2 is SVGAGI. CDR3 loop: CASKGAGGMETQYF. In DNA form, the CDR3 reads TGTGCCAGCAAGGGAGCGGGGGGCATGGAGACCCAGTACTTC.

In this sample, this clone turned up once. The V call is TRBV9, the J call TRBJ2-4, with 9 bases aligning to TRBD2. The CDR3 extends over 19 amino acids. CDR1 is SGDLS, CDR2 YYNGEE, per germline. The ends lost 0 bases at V and 7 bases at J; junction bases unmatched: 17. CDR3 DNA sequence: TGTGCCAGCAGCGTAGATGGAGCGGGGGGAGGGGGCCGGGATAACATTCAGTACTTC. It translates to CASSVDGAGGGGRDNIQYF.